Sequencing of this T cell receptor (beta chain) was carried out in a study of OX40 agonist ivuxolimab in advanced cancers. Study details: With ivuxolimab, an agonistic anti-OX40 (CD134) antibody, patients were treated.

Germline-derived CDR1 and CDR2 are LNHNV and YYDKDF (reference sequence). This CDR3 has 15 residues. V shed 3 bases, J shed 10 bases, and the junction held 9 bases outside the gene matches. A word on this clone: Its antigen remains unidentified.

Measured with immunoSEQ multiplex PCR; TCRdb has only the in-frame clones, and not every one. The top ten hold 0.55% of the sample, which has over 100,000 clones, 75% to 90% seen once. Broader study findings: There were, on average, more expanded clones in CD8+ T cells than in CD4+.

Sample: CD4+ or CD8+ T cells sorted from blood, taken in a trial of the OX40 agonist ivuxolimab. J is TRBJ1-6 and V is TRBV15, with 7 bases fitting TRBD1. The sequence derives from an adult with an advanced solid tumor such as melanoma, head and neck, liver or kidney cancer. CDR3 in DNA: TGTGCCACCAGCAGGATGAGACAGGGTGAATCACCCCTCCACTTT. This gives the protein CATSRMRQGESPLHF.